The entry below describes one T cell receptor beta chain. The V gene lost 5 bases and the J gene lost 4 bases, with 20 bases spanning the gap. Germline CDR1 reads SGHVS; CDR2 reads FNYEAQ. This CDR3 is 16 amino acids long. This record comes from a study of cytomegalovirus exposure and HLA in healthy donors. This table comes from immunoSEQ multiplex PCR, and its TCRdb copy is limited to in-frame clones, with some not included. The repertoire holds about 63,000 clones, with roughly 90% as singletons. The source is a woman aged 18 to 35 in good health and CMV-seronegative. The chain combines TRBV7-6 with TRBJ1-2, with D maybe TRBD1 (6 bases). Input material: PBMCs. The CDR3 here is CASSPSTRTDLYGYTF. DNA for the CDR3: TGTGCCAGCAGCCCGAGTACGCGGACAGACCTCTATGGCTACACCTTC.